The 18 T cell receptor beta chains presented below share a single source sample, sequenced in a study of glioma-infiltrating T cells after dendritic cell vaccination. The data were produced by immunoSEQ multiplex PCR, yet TCRdb's version contains in-frame clones alone and is incomplete. Of roughly 100,000 clones listed, roughly 79% are singletons. Here the sequenced sample was blood, taken before dendritic cell vaccination. The receptors derive from a human donor with glioblastoma.

The rearrangement uses TRBV5-5 and TRBJ2-7, with D unresolved. The CDR3 loop spans 15 amino acids. V was shortened by 7 bases and J by 0 bases, with 17 bases between the two germline ends. The germline V gene encodes CDR1 SGHKS and CDR2 YYEKEE (reference sequence). CDR3 protein: CASSHTMLSSYEQYF. CDR3 coding DNA: TGTGCCAGCTCCCATACCATGCTGAGCTCCTACGAGCAGTACTTC. The full variable domain, completed using reference TRBV5-5 and TRBJ2-7, is DAGVTQSPTHLIKTRGQQVTLRCSPISGHKSVSWYQQVLGQGPQFIFQYYEKEERGRGNFPDRFSARQFPNYSSELNVNALLLGDSALYLCASSHTMLSSYEQYFGPGTRLTVT.

The V gene is TRBV2, the J gene TRBJ2-3; the match to TRBD2 covers 10 bases. V was pared by 5 bases and J by 4 bases, with 6 bases of the junction left unmatched. Germline assignment: CDR1 SNHLY and CDR2 FYNNEI. The CDR3 contains 15 residues. DNA of the CDR3: TGTGCCAGCAGTAGCGGGGGGGCCTCGGCAGATACGCAGTATTTT. This gives the protein CASSSGGASADTQYF.

This clone was counted only a few times. J is TRBJ1-1 and V is TRBV28; D is unclear. Trimming pared 2 bases from V and 7 bases from J, leaving 8 bases between. Germline V gene data show CDR1 as MDHEN and CDR2 as SYDVKM. This CDR3 contains 12 residues. The CDR3 sequence is CASSLRQDEAFF. The CDR3 nucleotides are TGTGCCAGCAGTTTACGGCAGGATGAAGCTTTCTTT. The full variable domain, its missing parts supplied by reference TRBV28 and TRBJ1-1, is DVKVTQSSRYLVKRTGEKVFLECVQDMDHENMFWYRQDPGLGLRLIYFSYDVKMKEKGDIPEGYSVSREKKERFSLILESASTNQTSMYLCASSLRQDEAFFGQGTRLTVV.

V usage is TRBV5-4 and J usage is TRBJ2-3; unclear D gene. From germline, CDR1 is SGHNT and CDR2 YYREEE (reference sequence). V was trimmed by 0 bases and J by 4 bases, leaving 6 bases between them. The CDR3 sequence is 13 residues long. This chain's CDR3 is CASSLGLPDTQYF. The CDR3 coding sequence is TGTGCCAGCAGCTTGGGACTTCCAGATACGCAGTATTTT.

This clone turned up a few times. The chain employs TRBV10-3 and TRBJ1-5; 7 bases align to TRBD1. This CDR3 has 16 residues. Germline V gives CDR1 ENHRY, CDR2 SYGVKD. The trim removed 0 bases at V and 5 bases at J, leaving 7 bases unmatched. The CDR3 coding sequence is TGTGCCATCAGTGAGTCTCCAGGGGGAACTTATCAGCCCCAGCATTTT. Translating it yields CAISESPGGTYQPQHF.

This clone was observed once. V gene TRBV4-1 combines with J gene TRBJ1-2; 9 positions agree with TRBD1. Germline V gene lookup returns CDR1 MGHRA and CDR2 YSYEKL. CDR3 length equals 15 residues. V shed 1 base, J shed 7 bases, and the junction held 7 bases outside the gene matches. The CDR3 DNA reads as TGCGCCAGCAGCCAAGCTCCGGGACAGGGTTTTGGCTACACCTTC. Its protein product is CASSQAPGQGFGYTF.

The table lists this clone with a count of one. The chain combines TRBV5-1 with TRBJ2-7; D perhaps matches TRBD2 (7 bases). Germline V lookup: CDR1 SGHRS, CDR2 YFSETQ. Trimming took off 0 bases at V and 7 bases at J, with 17 bases between the two ends. This CDR3 has 15 residues. This CDR3 reads CASSLEGGGALEQYF. CDR3 in DNA: TGCGCCAGCAGCTTGGAGGGTGGGGGGGCGCTTGAGCAGTACTTC.

Only a few counts were recorded for this clone. The rearrangement links TRBV5-4 to TRBJ1-2; the D gene is possibly TRBD1 (5 bases). The CDR3 runs to 16 residues. The germline V and J ends were trimmed by 3 bases and 5 bases, with 20 bases remaining between them. Germline V lookup: CDR1 SGHNT, CDR2 YYREEE (reference sequence). The CDR3 reads CASSYRTSLGIYGYTF. The CDR3 region has the DNA TGTGCCAGCAGCTATAGGACATCGCTAGGGATATATGGCTACACCTTC. Full variable domain (remainder filled in from reference TRBV5-4 and TRBJ1-2): ETGVTQSPTHLIKTRGQQVTLRCSSQSGHNTVSWYQQALGQGPQFIFQYYREEENGRGNFPPRFSGLQFPNYSSELNVNALELDDSALYLCASSYRTSLGIYGYTFGSGTRLTVV.

The chain joins TRBV19 to TRBJ2-7; D uncertain. The ends were cut back, 1 base at V and 1 base at J, with 8 bases in the middle. Germline CDR1 is LNHDA and CDR2 is SQIVND (reference sequence). CDR3 length: 14 residues. CDR3 region: CASSIAQNSYEQYF. CDR3 coding DNA: TGTGCCAGTAGTATAGCACAGAATTCCTACGAGCAGTACTTC.

The chain recombines TRBV19 with TRBJ2-2; D perhaps matches TRBD1 (6 bases). The CDR3 covers 16 residues. V was cut by 2 bases and J by 0 bases, with 10 bases left in between. The germline gives CDR1 LNHDA, CDR2 SQIVND (reference sequence). CDR3: CASSIYDRTNTGELFF. CDR3 nucleotide sequence: TGTGCCAGTAGTATATACGACAGGACGAACACCGGGGAGCTGTTTTTT. Combining the CDR3 with reference TRBV19 and TRBJ2-2 gives the whole variable domain DGGITQSPKYLFRKEGQNVTLSCEQNLNHDAMYWYRQDPGQGLRLIYYSQIVNDFQKGDIAEGYSVSREKKESFPLTVTSAQKNPTAFYLCASSIYDRTNTGELFFGEGSRLTVL.

V usage is TRBV6-1 and J usage is TRBJ1-1; D unresolved. The CDR3 runs to 12 residues. CDR1 and CDR2 (germline): MNHNS, SASEGT. V lost 2 bases and J 5 bases, leaving 6 bases between the germline ends. The CDR3 loop is CASSELATEAFF. Written as DNA, the CDR3 is TGTGCCAGCAGTGAACTAGCTACTGAAGCTTTCTTT.

The chain recombines TRBV30 with TRBJ1-1, with 10 nucleotides matching TRBD1. V gave up 3 bases and J gave up 7 bases; unmatched junction bases: 11. CDR1 and CDR2 (germline): GTSNPN, SVGIG (reference sequence). The CDR3 covers 15 residues. The CDR3 reads CAWSARDRGGNEAFF. CDR3 bases: TGTGCCTGGAGCGCCAGGGACAGGGGAGGTAATGAAGCTTTCTTT. Together with reference TRBV30 and TRBJ1-1, the CDR3 gives the full variable domain: SQTIHQWPATLVQPVGSPLSLECTVEGTSNPNLYWYRQAAGRGLQLLFYSVGIGQISSEVPQNLSASRPQDRQFILSSKKLLLSDSGFYLCAWSARDRGGNEAFFGQGTRLTVV.

The chain couples TRBV30 to TRBJ1-5; 8 bases match TRBD1. In germline, CDR1 is GTSNPN, CDR2 SVGIG (reference sequence). With 5 bases clipped from V and 6 bases from J, the junction kept 0 bases outside the gene matches. The CDR3 spans 11 residues. The CDR3 DNA sequence: TGTGCCTGGGGACAGGGTCAGCCCCAGCATTTT. Protein sequence: CAWGQGQPQHF.

This clone has just one count. The chain has TRBV29-1 and TRBJ2-5; 7 nucleotides align to TRBD2. V lost 0 bases to trimming and J lost 5 bases; unmatched junction nucleotides: 12. Germline loops: CDR1 SQVTM, CDR2 ANQGSEA. The CDR3 is made up of 16 amino acids. The CDR3 nucleotides read TGCAGCGTTGAAGAGTTACCTCGACTAGCTGGCGAGACCCAGTACTTC. Translation: CSVEELPRLAGETQYF.

The chain joins TRBV5-1 to TRBJ1-1, with TRBD1 as a possible D gene (6 bases). V lost 3 bases and J lost 4, with 13 bases in between. In germline, CDR1 is SGHRS, CDR2 YFSETQ. The CDR3 is made up of 14 amino acids. The CDR3 bases are TGCGCCAGCAGCTACAGGGCGGTGGGCACTGAAGCTTTCTTT. Residues: CASSYRAVGTEAFF.

The V gene is TRBV18, the J gene TRBJ2-5; TRBD2 aligns across 10 bases. V was clipped by 4 bases and J by 0 bases; unmatched bases: 5. Germline V gives CDR1 KGHSH, CDR2 LQKENI. CDR3 length equals 16 residues. The CDR3 nucleotides read TGTGCCAGCTCACGTAGCGGGGGGCTGTACCAAGAGACCCAGTACTTC. Translated, it gives CASSRSGGLYQETQYF.

The chain joins TRBV4-2 to TRBJ2-4, with TRBD2 identical over 8 bases. V gave up 6 bases and J gave up 8 bases; unmatched junction bases: 15. The CDR3 is 16 amino acids. CDR1 is LGHNA and CDR2 is YNFKEQ in the germline V gene. The DNA of the CDR3 is TGTGCCAGCAGTCAATCGGGAGGGGGTTTTCGGGACATTCAGTACTTC. It is translated as CASSQSGGGFRDIQYF.

The CDR3 DNA reads TGTGCCAGCAGCTTGGGGGCGACGTCCTACGAGCAGTACTTC. Protein: CASSLGATSYEQYF. This chain uses TRBV5-4 with TRBJ2-7; no definite D call. The CDR3 is made up of 14 amino acids. Trimming took off 0 bases at V and 1 base at J, with 8 bases between the two ends. Per germline, CDR1 SGHNT and CDR2 YYREEE (reference sequence).